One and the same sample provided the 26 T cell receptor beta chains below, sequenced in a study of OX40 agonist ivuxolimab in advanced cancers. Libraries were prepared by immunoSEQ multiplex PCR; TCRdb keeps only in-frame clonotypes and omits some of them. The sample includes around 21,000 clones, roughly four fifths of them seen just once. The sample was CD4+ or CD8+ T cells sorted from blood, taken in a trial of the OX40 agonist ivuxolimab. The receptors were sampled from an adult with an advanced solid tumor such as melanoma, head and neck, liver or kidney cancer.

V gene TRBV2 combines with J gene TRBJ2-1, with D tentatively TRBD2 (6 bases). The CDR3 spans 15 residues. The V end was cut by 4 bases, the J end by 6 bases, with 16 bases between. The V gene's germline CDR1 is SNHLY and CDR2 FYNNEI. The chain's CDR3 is CASSASSGQTNEQFF. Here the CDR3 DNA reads TGTGCCAGCAGTGCTAGTAGCGGCCAAACCAATGAGCAGTTCTTC.

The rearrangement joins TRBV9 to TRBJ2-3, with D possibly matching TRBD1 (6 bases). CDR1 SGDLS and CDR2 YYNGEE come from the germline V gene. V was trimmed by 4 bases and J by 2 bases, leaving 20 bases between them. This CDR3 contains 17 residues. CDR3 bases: TGTGCCAGCAGCCCACAGGGTGGCAGAGTACTCACAGATACGCAGTATTTT. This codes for CASSPQGGRVLTDTQYF.

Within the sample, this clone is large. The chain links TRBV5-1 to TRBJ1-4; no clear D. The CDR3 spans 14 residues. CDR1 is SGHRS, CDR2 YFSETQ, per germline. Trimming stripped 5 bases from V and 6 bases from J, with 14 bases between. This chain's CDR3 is CASRRETSDEKLFF. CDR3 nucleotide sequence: TGCGCCAGCAGACGGGAGACCTCCGATGAAAAACTGTTTTTT.

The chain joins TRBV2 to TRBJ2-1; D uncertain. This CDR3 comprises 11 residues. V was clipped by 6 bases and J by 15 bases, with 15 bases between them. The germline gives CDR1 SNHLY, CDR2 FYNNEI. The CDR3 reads CASSLTDERFF. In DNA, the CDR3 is TGTGCCAGCAGCCTGACCGACGAACGGTTCTTC.

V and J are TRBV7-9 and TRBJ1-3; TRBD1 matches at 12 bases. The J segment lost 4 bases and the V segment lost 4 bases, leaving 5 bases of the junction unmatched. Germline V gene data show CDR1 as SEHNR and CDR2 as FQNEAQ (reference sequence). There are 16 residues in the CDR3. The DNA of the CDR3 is TGTGCCAGCAGCTCGGGACAGGGGGCTTTAGGAAACACCATATATTTT. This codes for CASSSGQGALGNTIYF.

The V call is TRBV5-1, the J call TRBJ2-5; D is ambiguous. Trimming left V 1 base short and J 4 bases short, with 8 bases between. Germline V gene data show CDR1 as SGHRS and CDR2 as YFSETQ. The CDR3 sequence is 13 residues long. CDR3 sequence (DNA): TGCGCCAGCAGCTTGTACCTTTCAGAGACCCAGTACTTC. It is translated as CASSLYLSETQYF.

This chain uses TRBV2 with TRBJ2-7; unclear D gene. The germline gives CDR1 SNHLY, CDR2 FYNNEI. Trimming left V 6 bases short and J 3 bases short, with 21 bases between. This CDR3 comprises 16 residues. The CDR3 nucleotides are TGTGCCAGCAGGTCGGACCGGTGGGCAGGTAACTACGAGCAGTACTTC. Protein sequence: CASRSDRWAGNYEQYF.

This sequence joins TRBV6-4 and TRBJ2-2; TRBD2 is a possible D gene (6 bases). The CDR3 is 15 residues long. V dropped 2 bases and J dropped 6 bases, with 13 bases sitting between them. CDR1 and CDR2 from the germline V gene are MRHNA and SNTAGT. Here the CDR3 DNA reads TGTGCCAGCAGTGACCCGGAATGGGGGGCCGGGGAGCTGTTTTTT. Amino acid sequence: CASSDPEWGAGELFF.

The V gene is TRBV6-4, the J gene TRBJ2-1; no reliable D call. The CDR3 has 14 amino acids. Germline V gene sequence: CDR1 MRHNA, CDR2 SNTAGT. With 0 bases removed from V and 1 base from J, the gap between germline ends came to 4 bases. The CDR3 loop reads CASSDSGSYNEQFF. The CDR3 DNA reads TGTGCCAGCAGTGACTCGGGTTCCTACAATGAGCAGTTCTTC.

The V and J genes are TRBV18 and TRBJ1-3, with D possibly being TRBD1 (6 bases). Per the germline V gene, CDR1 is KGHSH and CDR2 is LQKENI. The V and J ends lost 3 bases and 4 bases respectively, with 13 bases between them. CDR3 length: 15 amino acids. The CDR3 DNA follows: TGTGCCAGCTCACCGGGCAGGGGAAAAGGAAACACCATATATTTT. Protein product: CASSPGRGKGNTIYF. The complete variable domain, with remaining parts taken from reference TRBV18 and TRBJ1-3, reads NAGVMQNPRHLVRRRGQEARLRCSPMKGHSHVYWYRQLPEEGLKFMVYLQKENIIDESGMPKERFSAEFPKEGPSILRIQQVVRGDSAAYFCASSPGRGKGNTIYFGEGSWLTVV.

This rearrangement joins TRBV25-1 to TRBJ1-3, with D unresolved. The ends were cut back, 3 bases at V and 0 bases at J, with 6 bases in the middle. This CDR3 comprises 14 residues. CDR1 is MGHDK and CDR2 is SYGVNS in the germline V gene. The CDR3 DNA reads TGTGCCAGCAGTGATTCGGCCTCTGGAAACACCATATATTTT. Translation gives CASSDSASGNTIYF.

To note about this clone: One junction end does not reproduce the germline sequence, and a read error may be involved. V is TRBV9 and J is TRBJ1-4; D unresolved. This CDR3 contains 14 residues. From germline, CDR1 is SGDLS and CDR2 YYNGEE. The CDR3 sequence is CASGVGTTNEKLFF. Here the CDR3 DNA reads TGTGCCAGCGGCGTCGGGACAACTAATGAAAAACTGTTTTTT.

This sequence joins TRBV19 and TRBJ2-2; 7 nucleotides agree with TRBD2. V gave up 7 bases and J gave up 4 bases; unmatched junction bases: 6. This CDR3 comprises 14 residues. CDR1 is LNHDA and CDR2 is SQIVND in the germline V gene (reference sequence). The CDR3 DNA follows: TGTGCCAGTATCGACGGCGGGGGCACCGGGGAGCTGTTTTTT. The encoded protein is CASIDGGGTGELFF.

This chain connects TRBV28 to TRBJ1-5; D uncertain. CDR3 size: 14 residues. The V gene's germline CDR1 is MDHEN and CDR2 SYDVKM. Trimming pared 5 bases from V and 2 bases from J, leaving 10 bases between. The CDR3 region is CASSRYEGNQPQHF. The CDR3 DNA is TGTGCCAGCAGTCGGTACGAGGGCAATCAGCCCCAGCATTTT. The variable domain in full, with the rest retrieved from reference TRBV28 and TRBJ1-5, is DVKVTQSSRYLVKRTGEKVFLECVQDMDHENMFWYRQDPGLGLRLIYFSYDVKMKEKGDIPEGYSVSREKKERFSLILESASTNQTSMYLCASSRYEGNQPQHFGDGTRLSIL.

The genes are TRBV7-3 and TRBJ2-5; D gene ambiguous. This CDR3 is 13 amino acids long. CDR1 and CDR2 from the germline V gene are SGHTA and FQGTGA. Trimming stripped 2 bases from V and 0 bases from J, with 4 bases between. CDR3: CASSLHHQETQYF. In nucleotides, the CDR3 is TGTGCCAGCAGCTTACACCACCAAGAGACCCAGTACTTC.

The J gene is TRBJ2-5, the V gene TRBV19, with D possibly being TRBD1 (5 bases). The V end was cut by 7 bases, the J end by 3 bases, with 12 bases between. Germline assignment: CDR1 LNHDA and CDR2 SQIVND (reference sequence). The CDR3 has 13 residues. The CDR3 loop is CASKRQQEETQYF. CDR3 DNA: TGTGCCAGTAAGAGGCAACAGGAAGAGACCCAGTACTTC.

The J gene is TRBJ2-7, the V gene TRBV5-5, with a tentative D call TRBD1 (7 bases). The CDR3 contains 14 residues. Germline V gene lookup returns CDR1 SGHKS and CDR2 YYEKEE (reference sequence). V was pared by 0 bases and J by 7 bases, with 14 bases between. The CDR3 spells CASSLGQGLSEQYF. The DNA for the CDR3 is TGTGCCAGCAGCTTGGGACAGGGACTGTCGGAGCAGTACTTC.

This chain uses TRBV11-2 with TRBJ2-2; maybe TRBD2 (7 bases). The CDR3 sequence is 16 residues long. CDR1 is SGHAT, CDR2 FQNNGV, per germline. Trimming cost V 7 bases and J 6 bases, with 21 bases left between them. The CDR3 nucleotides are TGTGCCAGCACCGGTCTGGGGGGGGGCCCCCCCGGGGAGCTGTTTTTT. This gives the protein CASTGLGGGPPGELFF.

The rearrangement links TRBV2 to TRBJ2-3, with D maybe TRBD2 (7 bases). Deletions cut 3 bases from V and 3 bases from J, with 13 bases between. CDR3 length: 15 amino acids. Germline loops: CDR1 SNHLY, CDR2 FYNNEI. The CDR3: CASSERGPPTDTQYF. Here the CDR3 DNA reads TGTGCCAGCAGTGAGCGGGGGCCACCTACAGATACGCAGTATTTT.

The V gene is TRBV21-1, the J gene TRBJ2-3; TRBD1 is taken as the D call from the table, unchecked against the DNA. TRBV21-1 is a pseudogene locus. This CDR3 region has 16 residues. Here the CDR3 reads CASTKGGQGPTDTQYF. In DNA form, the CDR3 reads TGTGCCAGCACGAAAGGGGGACAGGGACCCACAGATACGCAGTATTTT.

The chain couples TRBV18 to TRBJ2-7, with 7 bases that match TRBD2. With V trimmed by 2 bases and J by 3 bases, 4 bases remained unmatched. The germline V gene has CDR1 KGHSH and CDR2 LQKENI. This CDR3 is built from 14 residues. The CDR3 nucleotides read TGTGCCAGCTCACCATGGGGGGGGTTCTACGAGCAGTACTTC. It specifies CASSPWGGFYEQYF.

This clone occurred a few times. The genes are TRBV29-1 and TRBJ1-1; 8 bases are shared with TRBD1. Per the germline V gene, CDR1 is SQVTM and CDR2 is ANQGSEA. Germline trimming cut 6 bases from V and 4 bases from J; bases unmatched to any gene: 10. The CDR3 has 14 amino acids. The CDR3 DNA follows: TGCAGCGTCTCCACCCAGGGGGCTTTCACTGAAGCTTTCTTT. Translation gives CSVSTQGAFTEAFF.

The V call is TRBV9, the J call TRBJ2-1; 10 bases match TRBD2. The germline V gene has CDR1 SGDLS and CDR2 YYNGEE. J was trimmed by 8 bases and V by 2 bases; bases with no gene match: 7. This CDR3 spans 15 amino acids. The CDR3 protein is CASSVGTSAVDEQFF. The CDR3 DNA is TGTGCCAGCAGCGTCGGGACTAGCGCCGTGGATGAGCAGTTCTTC.

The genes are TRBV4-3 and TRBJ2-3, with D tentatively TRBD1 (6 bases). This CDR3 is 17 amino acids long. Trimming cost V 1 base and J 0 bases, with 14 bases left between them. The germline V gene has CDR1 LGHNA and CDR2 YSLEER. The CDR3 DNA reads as TGCGCCAGCAGCCAAGCTTTAGGCGGACAGAGCACAGATACGCAGTATTTT. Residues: CASSQALGGQSTDTQYF.

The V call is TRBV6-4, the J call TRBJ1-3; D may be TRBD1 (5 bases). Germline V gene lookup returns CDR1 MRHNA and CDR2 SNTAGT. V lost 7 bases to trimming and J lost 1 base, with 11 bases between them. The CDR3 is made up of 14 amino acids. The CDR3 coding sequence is TGTGCCAGCACTCCCGGGGGGTCTGGAAACACCATATATTTT. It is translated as CASTPGGSGNTIYF.

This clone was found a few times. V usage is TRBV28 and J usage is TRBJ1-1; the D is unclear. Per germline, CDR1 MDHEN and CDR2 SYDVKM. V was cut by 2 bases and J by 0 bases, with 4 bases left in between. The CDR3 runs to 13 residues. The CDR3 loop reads CASSLAVNTEAFF. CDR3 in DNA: TGTGCCAGCAGTTTAGCAGTGAACACTGAAGCTTTCTTT.